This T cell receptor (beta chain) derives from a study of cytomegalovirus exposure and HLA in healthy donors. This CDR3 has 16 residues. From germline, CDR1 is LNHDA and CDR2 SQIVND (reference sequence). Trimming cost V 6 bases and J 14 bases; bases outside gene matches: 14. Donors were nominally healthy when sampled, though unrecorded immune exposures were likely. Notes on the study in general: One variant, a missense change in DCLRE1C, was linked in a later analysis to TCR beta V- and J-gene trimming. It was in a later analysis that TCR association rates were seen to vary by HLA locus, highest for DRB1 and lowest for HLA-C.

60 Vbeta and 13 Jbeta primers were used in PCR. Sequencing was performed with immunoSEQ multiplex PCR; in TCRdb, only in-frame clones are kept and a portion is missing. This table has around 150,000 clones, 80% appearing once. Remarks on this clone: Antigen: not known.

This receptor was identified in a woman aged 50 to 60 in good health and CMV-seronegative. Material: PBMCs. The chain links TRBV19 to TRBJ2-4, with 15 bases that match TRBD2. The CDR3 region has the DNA TGTGCCAGTAGCCAGCCCGGGACTAGCGGGAGGCGGGAGGAGTACTTC. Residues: CASSQPGTSGRREEYF.